Detailed here is one TCR beta chain. During its preparation, the TCRbeta library received unique molecular identifiers. TCRdb called the PCR reads again in MiXCR, with one record for every CDR3 protein. The sample has some 550,000 distinct CDR3 sequences, about a sixth seen once; the top ten hold 3.3%. These data come from a study of T-cell reconstitution after alpha-beta-depleted transplantation in children. The germline gives CDR1 MGHRA, CDR2 YSYEKL. The CDR3 sequence is 18 residues long. V lost 4 bases, J lost 4 bases, and 8 bases stayed unmatched. The clonotype originates from a human donor who donated a stem cell graft to a child with acute lymphoblastic leukemia. The sequencing used PBMCs from the stem cell graft donor, collected from the stem cell graft. The rearrangement uses TRBV4-1 and TRBJ2-3, with 16 bases lining up with TRBD2. The CDR3 loop reads CASSPNAGLAGGPDTQYF. The DNA for the CDR3 is TGCGCCAGCAGCCCGAACGCGGGACTAGCGGGAGGGCCAGATACGCAGTATTTT.